Listed below are T cell receptor beta chains from one sample, sequenced in a study of cytomegalovirus exposure and HLA in healthy donors. The protocol was immunoSEQ multiplex PCR, while the TCRdb copy is restricted to in-frame clones and leaves out a portion. The sample records fewer than 250,000 clones, about 80% being singletons. The sample taken for sequencing was PBMCs. These receptors came from a woman between 35 and 50 years old in good health and CMV-seronegative. CDR3s include the opening cysteine and the closing phenylalanine or tryptophan. A D gene is named only where the DNA matches it firmly. Not every row has a clone size; where given, it reads once, few, many or a size class.

CDR3aa: CASSRAGGGSYGYTF
CDR3nt: TGTGCCAGCAGCCGCGCCGGGGGTGGAAGCTATGGCTACACCTTC
j_gene: TRBJ1-2
v_gene: TRBV6-6
abundance: .
d_gene: .

CDR3aa: CASSPTTGGFEKLFF
CDR3nt: TGTGCCAGCAGCCCGACGACAGGGGGTTTCGAAAAACTGTTTTTT
j_gene: TRBJ1-4
v_gene: TRBV7-9
abundance: .
d_gene: TRBD1

CDR3aa: CSVEVGGSADTQYF
CDR3nt: TGCAGCGTTGAAGTGGGCGGGAGCGCAGATACGCAGTATTTT
j_gene: TRBJ2-3
v_gene: TRBV29-1
abundance: .
d_gene: TRBD2

CDR3aa: CAWSSGGTYEQYF
CDR3nt: TGTGCCTGGAGTTCAGGGGGGACCTACGAGCAGTACTTC
j_gene: TRBJ2-7
v_gene: TRBV30
abundance: .
d_gene: .

CDR3aa: CASSWTSGTSYEQYF
CDR3nt: TGTGCCAGCAGTTGGACTAGCGGGACCTCCTACGAGCAGTACTTC
j_gene: TRBJ2-7
v_gene: TRBV6-5
abundance: .
d_gene: TRBD2

CDR3aa: CASGNRGPAEAFF
CDR3nt: TGCGCCAGCGGAAACAGGGGGCCGGCTGAAGCTTTCTTT
j_gene: TRBJ1-1
v_gene: TRBV5-1
abundance: .
d_gene: TRBD1

CDR3aa: CASSLGSGSSYNEQFF
CDR3nt: TGCGCCAGCAGCTTGGGGAGCGGGAGCTCCTACAATGAGCAGTTCTTC
j_gene: TRBJ2-1
v_gene: TRBV5-1
abundance: .
d_gene: TRBD2

CDR3aa: CASSVDVVAGGGYTF
CDR3nt: TGTGCCAGCAGCGTAGATGTCGTAGCAGGGGGTGGCTACACCTTC
j_gene: TRBJ1-2
v_gene: TRBV9
abundance: .
d_gene: TRBD1

CDR3aa: CATSRDTSGAIQYF
CDR3nt: TGTGCCACCAGCAGAGATACTAGCGGCGCCATTCAGTACTTC
j_gene: TRBJ2-4
v_gene: TRBV15
abundance: .
d_gene: TRBD2

CDR3aa: CASSRQNQPQHF
CDR3nt: TGTGCCAGCAGCCGACAGAATCAGCCCCAGCATTTT
j_gene: TRBJ1-5
v_gene: TRBV7-9
abundance: .
d_gene: .

CDR3aa: CASSSRTGYGDGYTF
CDR3nt: TGTGCCAGCAGCTCCCGTACGGGTTACGGAGATGGCTACACCTTC
j_gene: TRBJ1-2
v_gene: TRBV7-9
abundance: .
d_gene: .

CDR3aa: CASGLGQRTEEQYF
CDR3nt: TGTGCTAGTGGTTTAGGACAGCGAACGGAGGAGCAGTACTTC
j_gene: TRBJ2-7
v_gene: TRBV12-5
abundance: .
d_gene: .

CDR3aa: CASSIGLFPLNEQFF
CDR3nt: TGTGCCAGTAGTATCGGTCTATTCCCCCTCAATGAGCAGTTCTTC
j_gene: TRBJ2-1
v_gene: TRBV19
abundance: once
d_gene: .

CDR3aa: CASSEVRADTQYF
CDR3nt: TGTGCCAGCAGTGAGGTGCGGGCGGATACGCAGTATTTT
j_gene: TRBJ2-3
v_gene: TRBV2
abundance: .
d_gene: .

CDR3aa: CASSIVPGTAYNEQFF
CDR3nt: TGTGCCAGTAGTATAGTACCGGGGACAGCCTACAATGAGCAGTTCTTC
j_gene: TRBJ2-1
v_gene: TRBV19
abundance: .
d_gene: TRBD1

CDR3aa: CASSRNRGETQYF
CDR3nt: TGTGCCAGTAGTAGGAACAGGGGAGAGACCCAGTACTTC
j_gene: TRBJ2-5
v_gene: TRBV19
abundance: .
d_gene: TRBD1

CDR3aa: CASSPDRAITYNEQFF
CDR3nt: TGTGCCAGCTCACCTGACAGGGCCATTACCTACAATGAGCAGTTCTTC
j_gene: TRBJ2-1
v_gene: TRBV18
abundance: few
d_gene: TRBD1

CDR3aa: CASSFPGQGREGYTF
CDR3nt: TGTGCCAGCAGCTTTCCGGGACAGGGGCGTGAGGGCTACACCTTC
j_gene: TRBJ1-2
v_gene: TRBV7-2
abundance: .
d_gene: TRBD1

CDR3aa: CASSPRDRGVKTEAFF
CDR3nt: TGTGCCAGCAGCCCCCGGGACAGGGGTGTAAAGACTGAAGCTTTCTTT
j_gene: TRBJ1-1
v_gene: TRBV5-4
abundance: .
d_gene: TRBD1

CDR3aa: CASSLAKPSYNEQFF
CDR3nt: TGTGCCAGCAGCTTAGCCAAGCCCTCCTACAATGAGCAGTTCTTC
j_gene: TRBJ2-1
v_gene: TRBV7-3
abundance: .
d_gene: .

CDR3aa: CASSLDSNTGELFF
CDR3nt: TGTGCCAGCAGCTTGGACTCCAACACCGGGGAGCTGTTTTTT
j_gene: TRBJ2-2
v_gene: TRBV7-7
abundance: .
d_gene: .

CDR3aa: CASSGEVVDTQYF
CDR3nt: TGTGCCAGCAGCGGCGAAGTCGTAGATACGCAGTATTTT
j_gene: TRBJ2-3
v_gene: TRBV9
abundance: .
d_gene: .

CDR3aa: CAISYAGMSTDTQYF
CDR3nt: TGTGCCATCAGCTACGCCGGGATGAGCACAGATACGCAGTATTTT
j_gene: TRBJ2-3
v_gene: TRBV10-3
abundance: once
d_gene: .

CDR3aa: CASSFGQGMNTEAFF
CDR3nt: TGTGCCAGCAGCTTCGGTCAGGGGATGAACACTGAAGCTTTCTTT
j_gene: TRBJ1-1
v_gene: TRBV7-9
abundance: .
d_gene: .

CDR3aa: CASISYAGTSGYNEQFF
CDR3nt: TGTGCCAGTATCTCATACGCCGGGACTAGCGGGTACAATGAGCAGTTCTTC
j_gene: TRBJ2-1
v_gene: TRBV19
abundance: few
d_gene: TRBD2

CDR3aa: CASRGDGWYEQYF
CDR3nt: TGTGCCAGCAGAGGGGATGGGTGGTACGAGCAGTACTTC
j_gene: TRBJ2-7
v_gene: TRBV6-5
abundance: .
d_gene: .

CDR3aa: CASSSRTTNNEQFF
CDR3nt: TGTGCCAGCAGCTCCCGAACTACCAACAATGAGCAGTTCTTC
j_gene: TRBJ2-1
v_gene: TRBV5-6
abundance: .
d_gene: .

CDR3aa: CASSLRGAGRHNEQFF
CDR3nt: TGTGCCAGCAGCTTGCGGGGAGCGGGAAGACACAATGAGCAGTTCTTC
j_gene: TRBJ2-1
v_gene: TRBV5-4
abundance: once
d_gene: TRBD2

CDR3aa: CATRGTSGNTEQYF
CDR3nt: TGTGCCACCCGTGGGACTAGCGGGAATACCGAGCAGTACTTC
j_gene: TRBJ2-7
v_gene: TRBV10-3
abundance: .
d_gene: TRBD2

CDR3aa: CATTQGIAKNIQYF
CDR3nt: TGTGCCACCACCCAGGGAATAGCCAAAAACATTCAGTACTTC
j_gene: TRBJ2-4
v_gene: TRBV6-1
abundance: few
d_gene: .

CDR3aa: CASSLRTSGSEQYF
CDR3nt: TGTGCCAGCAGCTTGAGGACTAGCGGGAGCGAGCAGTACTTC
j_gene: TRBJ2-7
v_gene: TRBV13
abundance: .
d_gene: TRBD2

CDR3aa: CATMTSGRANTGELFF
CDR3nt: TGTGCCACCATGACTAGCGGGAGGGCGAACACCGGGGAGCTGTTTTTT
j_gene: TRBJ2-2
v_gene: TRBV25-1
abundance: .
d_gene: TRBD2

CDR3aa: CASSISDSEAFF
CDR3nt: TGTGCCAGTAGTATAAGCGACAGTGAAGCTTTCTTT
j_gene: TRBJ1-1
v_gene: TRBV19
abundance: .
d_gene: .